The sequence of this T cell receptor beta chain was determined in a study of cytomegalovirus exposure and HLA in healthy donors. About this clone itself: Antigen specificity is unknown.

The PCR used 60 Vbeta and 13 Jbeta primers. TCRdb's copy holds only in-frame clones and misses some; the assay was immunoSEQ multiplex PCR. The table records tens of thousands of clones, about 60% of them present only once. V lost 1 base to trimming and J lost 6 bases, with 20 bases between them. Germline CDR1 and CDR2: SGHNT and YYREEE (reference sequence). This CDR3 region has 17 residues. Study-wide points: In a later analysis, TCR beta V- and J-gene trimming was associated with a missense DCLRE1C variant.

Sequenced input: PBMCs. The TCR sequence derives from a man aged 50-60 years in good health and CMV-seropositive. The chain recombines TRBV5-4 with TRBJ2-1; weak D call: TRBD2 (7 bases). The CDR3 region is CASSLPQGGAKANEQFF. DNA of the CDR3: TGTGCCAGCAGCTTGCCCCAAGGGGGGGCTAAGGCCAATGAGCAGTTCTTC.